Listed here are 21 T cell receptor beta chains from one sample, sequenced in a study of T cell changes during pregnancy in multiple sclerosis. Measured with immunoSEQ multiplex PCR; TCRdb has only the in-frame clones, and not every one. The data contain 75,000 to 90,000 clones, over 80% of them singletons. The sample consisted of PBMCs, taken in the first trimester of pregnancy. These receptors came from a female donor in good health, serving as a control in a pregnancy study. Some clones in this sample may be carry-over from other donors' samples.

The CDR3 sequence: CASSEMIGTRGEKLFF. CDR3 sequence (DNA): TGCGCCAGCAGTGAGATGATTGGAACCCGGGGTGAAAAACTGTTTTTT. The chain recombines TRBV10-2 with TRBJ1-4; no reliable D call. CDR3 length: 16 residues. Germline lookup yields CDR1 WSHSY and CDR2 SAAADI. Trimming cost V 2 bases and J 7 bases, with 17 bases left between them.

The genes are TRBV7-3 and TRBJ2-3; 11 bases fit TRBD2. Trimming removed 2 bases from V and 5 bases from J; junction bases left unmatched: 3. Per the germline V gene, CDR1 is SGHTA and CDR2 is FQGTGA. This CDR3 has 15 amino acids. The CDR3 reads CASSLPTSGIDTQYF. In DNA form, the CDR3 reads TGTGCCAGCAGCTTACCGACTAGCGGGATAGATACGCAGTATTTT. The full variable domain, with the rest looked up from reference TRBV7-3 and TRBJ2-3, is GAGVSQTPSNKVTEKGKYVELRCDPISGHTALYWYRQSLGQGPEFLIYFQGTGAADDSGLPNDRFFAVRPEGSVSTLKIQRTERGDSAVYLCASSLPTSGIDTQYFGPGTRLTVL.

The chain couples TRBV4-3 to TRBJ2-5, with 13 positions matching TRBD2. The junction had 0 bases not matched to a gene; V was cut back by 1 base and J by 1 base. The CDR3 sequence is 16 residues long. Germline CDR1 LGHNA, CDR2 YSLEER. The CDR3 loop is CASSQGLAGGQETQYF. CDR3 sequence (DNA): TGCGCCAGCAGCCAAGGACTAGCGGGAGGCCAAGAGACCCAGTACTTC.

The chain couples TRBV9 to TRBJ1-2; no clear D gene. Germline lookup yields CDR1 SGDLS and CDR2 YYNGEE. CDR3 size: 15 residues. V was cut by 8 bases and J by 4 bases, with 21 bases left in between. The CDR3 nucleotides are TGTGCCAGTAGGCTCCCTCCCACCCTAGGCTATGGCTACACCTTC. This encodes CASRLPPTLGYGYTF.

J is TRBJ1-2 and V is TRBV4-1; D gene uncertain. The CDR3 consists of 13 residues. The germline CDR1 and CDR2 sequences are MGHRA and YSYEKL. V lost 4 bases, J lost 4 bases, and 10 bases lay in between. CDR3 bases: TGCGCCAGCAGCCCAACAGCCGTCTATGGCTACACCTTC. Encoded protein: CASSPTAVYGYTF.

This clone appeared a single time. The V and J genes are TRBV6-5 and TRBJ2-5, with D maybe TRBD2 (7 bases). Germline loops: CDR1 MNHEY, CDR2 SVGAGI. The CDR3 is made up of 14 amino acids. Trimming took 0 bases from V and 5 from J, leaving 10 bases between them. CDR3 sequence: CASSYSGRGETQYF. The CDR3 region has the DNA TGTGCCAGCAGTTACTCAGGGAGGGGGGAGACCCAGTACTTC.

This sequence joins TRBV9 and TRBJ1-2; TRBD1 agrees at 8 bases. Unmatched junction bases numbered 9, after V lost 4 bases and J lost 4 bases. The CDR3 loop spans 15 amino acids. Germline lookup yields CDR1 SGDLS and CDR2 YYNGEE. The CDR3 spells CASSPRTGNIYGYTF. In DNA form, the CDR3 reads TGTGCCAGCAGCCCGAGGACAGGGAATATCTATGGCTACACCTTC.

The V gene is TRBV27, the J gene TRBJ2-7, with D maybe TRBD2 (6 bases). Trimming removed 3 bases from V and 0 bases from J, with 9 bases in between. From germline, CDR1 is MNHEY and CDR2 SMNVEV (reference sequence). The CDR3 is 14 residues long. The DNA for the CDR3 is TGTGCCAGCAGTTTGACTAGTGTCTCCTACGAGCAGTACTTC. Translating gives CASSLTSVSYEQYF.

The chain carries TRBV21-1 and TRBJ2-3; the tabulated D call, TRBD2, remains unverified against the DNA. TRBV21-1 is a pseudogene locus. This CDR3 spans 17 amino acids. The CDR3 bases are TGTGCCAGCAGCAAAGGGCCTAGCGGAACTAGCACAGATACGCAGTATTTT. It codes for CASSKGPSGTSTDTQYF.

The chain has TRBV5-1 and TRBJ1-1; 8 nucleotides align to TRBD1. The CDR3 runs to 13 residues. Germline CDR1 SGHRS, CDR2 YFSETQ. V dropped 4 bases and J dropped 3; count of bases not matched to a gene: 2. CDR3 in DNA: TGCGCCAGCAGCATGGACAGGGACACTGAAGCTTTCTTT. This encodes CASSMDRDTEAFF.

This chain uses TRBV28 with TRBJ2-1; TRBD2 matches at 9 bases. CDR1 MDHEN and CDR2 SYDVKM come from the germline V gene. The CDR3 covers 16 residues. V was pared by 5 bases and J by 9 bases, with 14 bases of the junction left unmatched. The DNA for the CDR3 is TGTGCCAGCAGTCCCCTAGCGGGATCTCAAGGGGGTGAGCAGTTCTTC. Its protein product is CASSPLAGSQGGEQFF.

The gene calls are TRBV19 and TRBJ1-3; TRBD1 matches at 7 bases. CDR3 length: 17 amino acids. Germline V CDR1 and CDR2: LNHDA, SQIVND (reference sequence). The junction had 9 bases not matched to a gene; V was cut back by 4 bases and J by 0 bases. The CDR3 nucleotides read TGTGCCAGTAGTAGCGGACAGGCCCTTCTCTCTGGAAACACCATATATTTT. This gives the protein CASSSGQALLSGNTIYF.

V is TRBV14 and J is TRBJ2-7, with 9 bases identical to TRBD1. The germline CDR1 and CDR2 sequences are SGHDN and FVKESK. The trim removed 1 base at V and 5 bases at J, leaving 3 bases unmatched. This CDR3 is built from 14 residues. CDR3 coding DNA: TGTGCCAGCAGCCAAGTGGGACAGGGCAACGAGCAGTACTTC. This codes for CASSQVGQGNEQYF.

V usage is TRBV6-6 and J usage is TRBJ1-1; tentative D call: TRBD1 (6 bases). The germline V and J ends were trimmed by 5 bases and 3 bases, with 13 bases remaining between them. In germline, CDR1 is MNHNY, CDR2 SVGAGI (reference sequence). This CDR3 has 14 residues. CDR3 DNA: TGTGCCAGCAGTACCAGGGGTCCGGACACTGAAGCTTTCTTT. As protein: CASSTRGPDTEAFF.

This clone has a single count. This chain joins TRBV27 and TRBJ2-3, with 9 bases lining up with TRBD2. The germline V gene has CDR1 MNHEY and CDR2 SMNVEV (reference sequence). Trimming at V came to 3 bases and at J to 4 bases, leaving 8 bases not matched to a gene. The CDR3 contains 16 residues. This CDR3 is CASSFSGTSMADTQYF. CDR3 DNA: TGTGCCAGCAGTTTCTCCGGGACTAGCATGGCAGATACGCAGTATTTT.

J is TRBJ2-7 and V is TRBV19, with TRBD2 matching 9 bases. With V trimmed by 6 bases and J by 0 bases, 9 bases remained unmatched. The germline gives CDR1 LNHDA, CDR2 SQIVND (reference sequence). The CDR3 totals 16 residues. The CDR3 sequence: CASSQRGAFRSYEQYF. CDR3 bases: TGTGCCAGTAGCCAGCGGGGGGCATTCCGCTCCTACGAGCAGTACTTC.

The V gene is TRBV5-1, the J gene TRBJ2-7; possibly TRBD1 for D (6 bases). This CDR3 contains 13 residues. V dropped 1 base and J dropped 6 bases, with 11 bases sitting between them. Germline values: CDR1 SGHRS, CDR2 YFSETQ. The CDR3 region is CASSLTGTSEQYF. For the CDR3, the DNA is TGCGCCAGCAGCTTGACAGGGACGAGCGAGCAGTACTTC. The whole variable domain, filled in from reference TRBV5-1 and TRBJ2-7, reads KAGVTQTPRYLIKTRGQQVTLSCSPISGHRSVSWYQQTPGQGLQFLFEYFSETQRNKGNFPGRFSGRQFSNSRSEMNVSTLELGDSALYLCASSLTGTSEQYFGPGTRLTVT.

The chain uses TRBV4-1 and TRBJ2-1, with 9 bases identical to TRBD2. The V and J ends lost 3 bases and 3 bases, in that order; junction bases with no gene match: 12. CDR1 is MGHRA, CDR2 YSYEKL, per germline. The CDR3 has 18 amino acids. The chain's CDR3 is CASSQGGNSGGNYNEQFF. CDR3 coding DNA: TGCGCCAGCAGCCAGGGGGGGAATAGCGGGGGTAACTACAATGAGCAGTTCTTC.

This chain connects TRBV7-6 to TRBJ2-6; perhaps TRBD1 as D (5 bases). The germline CDR1 and CDR2 sequences are SGHVS and FNYEAQ. This CDR3 has 17 residues. The V and J ends lost 2 bases and 0 bases respectively, with 11 bases between them. The CDR3 spells CASSLKGMASGANVLTF. The DNA for the CDR3 is TGTGCCAGCAGCTTAAAGGGGATGGCCTCTGGGGCCAACGTCCTGACTTTC.

The gene calls are TRBV28 and TRBJ2-1, with 13 positions matching TRBD2. CDR3 length: 15 residues. Germline V gene sequence: CDR1 MDHEN, CDR2 SYDVKM. V trimming: 5 bases; J trimming: 6 bases; junction bases outside the gene matches: 4. The CDR3 loop is CASSLLAGGPNEQFF. The CDR3 DNA reads TGTGCCAGCAGTCTACTAGCGGGAGGGCCCAATGAGCAGTTCTTC.

To note about this clone: The same CDR3 is also encoded by other DNA sequences in this sample. V usage is TRBV5-1 and J usage is TRBJ1-1, with 9 bases that match TRBD1. J was trimmed by 3 bases and V by 1 base; bases with no gene match: 1. The CDR3 is 14 residues long. Germline CDR1 SGHRS, CDR2 YFSETQ. The CDR3 spells CASSLTGGDTEAFF. DNA for the CDR3: TGCGCCAGCAGCTTGACAGGGGGCGACACTGAAGCTTTCTTT.